A single T cell receptor (beta chain) is shown here with its context. This entry comes from a study of blood T cell repertoires in COVID-19. The germline CDR1 and CDR2 sequences are SEHNR and FQNEAQ (reference sequence). This CDR3 spans 14 amino acids. V lost 5 bases to trimming and J lost 0 bases, with 9 bases between them. TCRdb's table, derived via immunoSEQ multiplex PCR, lists solely in-frame clones and lacks some. The table records 150,000 or so clones, roughly nine tenths of them present only once. V usage is TRBV7-9 and J usage is TRBJ2-3; a possible D gene is TRBD1 (6 bases). This clonotype was obtained from a woman in her thirties or forties who had been exposed to COVID-19. The specimen sequenced was PBMCs or T cells enriched from blood (not recorded which). CDR3: CASSRDTSTDTQYF. In DNA, the CDR3 is TGTGCCAGCAGCCGGGACACTAGCACAGATACGCAGTATTTT.